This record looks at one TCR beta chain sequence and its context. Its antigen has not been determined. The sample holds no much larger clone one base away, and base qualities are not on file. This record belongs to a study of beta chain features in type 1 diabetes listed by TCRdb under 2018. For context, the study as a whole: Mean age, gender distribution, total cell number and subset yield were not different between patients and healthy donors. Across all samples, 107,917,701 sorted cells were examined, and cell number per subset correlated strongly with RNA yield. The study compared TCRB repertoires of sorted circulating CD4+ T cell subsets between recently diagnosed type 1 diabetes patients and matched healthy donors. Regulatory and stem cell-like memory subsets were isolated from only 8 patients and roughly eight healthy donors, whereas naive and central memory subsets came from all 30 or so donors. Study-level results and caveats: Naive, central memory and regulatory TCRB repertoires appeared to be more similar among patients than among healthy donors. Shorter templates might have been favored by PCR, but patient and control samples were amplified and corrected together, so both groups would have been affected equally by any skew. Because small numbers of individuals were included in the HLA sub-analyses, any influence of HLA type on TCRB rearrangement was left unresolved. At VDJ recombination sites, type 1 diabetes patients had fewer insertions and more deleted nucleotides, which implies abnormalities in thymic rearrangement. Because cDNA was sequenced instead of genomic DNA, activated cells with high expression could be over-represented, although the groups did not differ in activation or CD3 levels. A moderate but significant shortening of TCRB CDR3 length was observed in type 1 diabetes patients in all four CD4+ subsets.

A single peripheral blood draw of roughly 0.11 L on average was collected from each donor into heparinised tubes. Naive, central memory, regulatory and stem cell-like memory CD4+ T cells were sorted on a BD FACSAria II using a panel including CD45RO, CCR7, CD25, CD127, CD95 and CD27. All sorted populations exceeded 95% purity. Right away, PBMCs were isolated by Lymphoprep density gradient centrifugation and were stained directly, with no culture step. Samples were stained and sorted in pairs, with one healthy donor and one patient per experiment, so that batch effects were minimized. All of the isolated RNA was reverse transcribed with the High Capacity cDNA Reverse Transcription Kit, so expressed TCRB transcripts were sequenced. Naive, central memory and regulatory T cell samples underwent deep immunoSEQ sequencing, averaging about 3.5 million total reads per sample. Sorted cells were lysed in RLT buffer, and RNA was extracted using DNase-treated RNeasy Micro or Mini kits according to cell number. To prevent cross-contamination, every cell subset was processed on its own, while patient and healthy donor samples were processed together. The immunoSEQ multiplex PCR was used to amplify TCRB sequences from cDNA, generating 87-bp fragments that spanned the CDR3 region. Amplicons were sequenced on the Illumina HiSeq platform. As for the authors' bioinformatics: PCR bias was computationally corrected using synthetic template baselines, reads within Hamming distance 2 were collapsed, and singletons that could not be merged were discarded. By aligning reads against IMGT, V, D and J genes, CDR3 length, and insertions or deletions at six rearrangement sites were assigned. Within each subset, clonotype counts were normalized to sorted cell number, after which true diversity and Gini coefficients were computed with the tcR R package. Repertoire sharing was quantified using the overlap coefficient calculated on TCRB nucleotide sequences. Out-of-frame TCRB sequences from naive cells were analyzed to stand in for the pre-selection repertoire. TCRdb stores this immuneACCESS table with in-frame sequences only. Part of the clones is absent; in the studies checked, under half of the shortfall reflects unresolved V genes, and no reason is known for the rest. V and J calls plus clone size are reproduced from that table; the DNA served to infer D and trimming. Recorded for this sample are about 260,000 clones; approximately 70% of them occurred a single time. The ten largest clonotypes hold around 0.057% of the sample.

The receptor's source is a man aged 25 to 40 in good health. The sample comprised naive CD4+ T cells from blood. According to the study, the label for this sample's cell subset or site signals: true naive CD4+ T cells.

The nucleotide sequence reads as follows: TGTGCCAGCAGTGAAGGTAGGGGACAACCGAGGAACACTGAAGCTTTCTTT. The translation is CASSEGRGQPRNTEAFF. Recombination linked TRBV6-1 to TRBJ1-1, and perhaps TRBD1 as D gene, on 6 matching bases. The CDR3 contains 17 residues, cysteine and phenylalanine counted. Only the CDR3 DNA stays, 51 bases, in frame from base 1. V is cut by 1 base and J by 1 base, and the space between the germline ends is 16 bases. CDR1 MNHNS and CDR2 SASEGT were looked up in the germline V gene.